A selection of T cell receptor beta chains follows, all from one sample in a study of cytomegalovirus exposure and HLA in healthy donors. The method was immunoSEQ multiplex PCR; TCRdb's version includes in-frame clones alone and lacks a portion of them. Of around 140,000 clones in the sample, 89% are singletons; the top ten hold roughly 1.2%. The sequenced sample was PBMCs. The receptors originated from a woman younger than 35 in good health and CMV-seronegative. CDR3s include the opening cysteine and the closing phenylalanine or tryptophan. The order of the fields is D gene, clone size, J gene, V gene, CDR3 protein, CDR3 DNA. D genes are given only for firm matches. Rows give clone size only sometimes, using once, few, many, or a class for an expanded clone.

d_gene: -
abundance: -
j_gene: TRBJ1-4
v_gene: TRBV7-8
CDR3aa: CAVRGTNEKLFF
CDR3nt: TGTGCCGTACGAGGTACTAATGAAAAACTGTTTTTT

d_gene: -
abundance: -
j_gene: TRBJ1-3
v_gene: TRBV5-1
CDR3aa: CASSLLPGASGNTIYF
CDR3nt: TGCGCCAGCAGCCTACTCCCAGGGGCCTCTGGAAACACCATATATTTT

d_gene: -
abundance: -
j_gene: TRBJ1-1
v_gene: TRBV18
CDR3aa: CASSPTTDSQDEAFF
CDR3nt: TGTGCCAGCTCACCCACCACCGATAGCCAAGATGAAGCTTTCTTT

d_gene: TRBD1
abundance: once
j_gene: TRBJ1-2
v_gene: TRBV6-5
CDR3aa: CASSPNRGQRGYTF
CDR3nt: TGTGCCAGCAGTCCGAACAGGGGTCAGAGGGGCTACACCTTC

d_gene: -
abundance: -
j_gene: TRBJ1-4
v_gene: TRBV2
CDR3aa: CASSEAGDGQGGEKLFF
CDR3nt: TGTGCCAGCAGTGAAGCGGGGGATGGGCAGGGAGGTGAAAAACTGTTTTTT

d_gene: TRBD2
abundance: -
j_gene: TRBJ2-5
v_gene: TRBV5-4
CDR3aa: CASSTGLAGPETQYF
CDR3nt: TGTGCCAGCAGCACCGGACTAGCGGGGCCAGAGACCCAGTACTTC

d_gene: TRBD1
abundance: -
j_gene: TRBJ1-1
v_gene: TRBV6-1
CDR3aa: CASRTETTGDTEAFF
CDR3nt: TGTGCCAGCAGGACGGAGACAACAGGGGACACTGAAGCTTTCTTT

d_gene: TRBD1
abundance: -
j_gene: TRBJ2-1
v_gene: TRBV6-1
CDR3aa: CASSVRDRDYEQFF
CDR3nt: TGTGCCAGCAGTGTAAGGGACAGGGATTATGAGCAGTTCTTC

d_gene: TRBD2
abundance: -
j_gene: TRBJ2-3
v_gene: TRBV19
CDR3aa: CASSATSAHDTDTQYF
CDR3nt: TGTGCCAGTAGCGCAACTAGCGCGCACGACACAGATACGCAGTATTTT

d_gene: TRBD1
abundance: -
j_gene: TRBJ2-2
v_gene: TRBV5-1
CDR3aa: CASSSWGQFTGELFF
CDR3nt: TGCGCCAGCAGCTCTTGGGGACAGTTCACCGGGGAGCTGTTTTTT